This T cell receptor (beta chain) was documented in a study of identical twins. Findings and caveats of the study: The models gave estimates that fell short of the out-of-frame TCR alpha sharing seen in monozygotic twins.

TCRdb fed the 5' RACE reads into MiXCR, producing one record per CDR3 protein. The table lists fewer than 800,000 distinct CDR3 sequences, around 7.4% of them singletons, with roughly 1.6% in the top ten. This clonotype was counted ten times or more. Its antigen is still unknown. The sample was also reused in another study, on yellow fever vaccine responses in identical twins.

Sequencing was done on a sample of PBMCs. This clonotype was sampled from a woman under 30 in good health.

In DNA, the CDR3 is TGTGCCAGCAGGATCGGGACAACTGATACTCAGTACTTC. Its protein product is CASRIGTTDTQYF. The chain links TRBV12-3 or TRBV12-4 to TRBJ2-3; TRBD1 is a possible D gene (6 bases). The assigned J gene may be wrong: the sequence end matches TRBJ2-4 better. The CDR3 covers 13 residues.